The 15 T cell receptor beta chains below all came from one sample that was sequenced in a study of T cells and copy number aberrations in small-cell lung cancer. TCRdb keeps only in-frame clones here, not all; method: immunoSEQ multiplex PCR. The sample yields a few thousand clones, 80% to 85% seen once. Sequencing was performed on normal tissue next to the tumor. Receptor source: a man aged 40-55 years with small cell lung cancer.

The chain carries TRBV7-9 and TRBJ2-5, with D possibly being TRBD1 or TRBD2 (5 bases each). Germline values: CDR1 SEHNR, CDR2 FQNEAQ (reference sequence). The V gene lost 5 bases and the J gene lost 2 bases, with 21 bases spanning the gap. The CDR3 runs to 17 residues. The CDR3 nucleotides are TGTGCCAGCAGCCCGGGGACCGCTTTTGGGTTACAAGAGACCCAGTACTTC. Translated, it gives CASSPGTAFGLQETQYF. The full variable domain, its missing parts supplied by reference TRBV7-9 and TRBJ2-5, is DTGVSQNPRHKITKRGQNVTFRCDPISEHNRLYWYRQTLGQGPEFLTYFQNEAQLEKSRLLSDRFSAERPKGSFSTLEIQRTEQGDSAMYLCASSPGTAFGLQETQYFGPGTRLLVL.

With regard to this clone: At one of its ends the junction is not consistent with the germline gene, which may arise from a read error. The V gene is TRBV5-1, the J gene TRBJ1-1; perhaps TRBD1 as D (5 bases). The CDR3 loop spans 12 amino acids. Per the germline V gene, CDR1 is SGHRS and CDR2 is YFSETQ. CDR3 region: CVSSLKSGSAFF. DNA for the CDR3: TGCGTCAGCAGCTTGAAGTCAGGGAGCGCTTTCTTT.

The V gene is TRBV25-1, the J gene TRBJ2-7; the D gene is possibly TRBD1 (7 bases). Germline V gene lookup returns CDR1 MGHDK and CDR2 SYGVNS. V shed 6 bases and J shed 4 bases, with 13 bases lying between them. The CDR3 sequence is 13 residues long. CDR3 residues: CASRRQGLYEQYF. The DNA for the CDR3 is TGTGCCAGCAGACGACAGGGACTTTACGAGCAGTACTTC.

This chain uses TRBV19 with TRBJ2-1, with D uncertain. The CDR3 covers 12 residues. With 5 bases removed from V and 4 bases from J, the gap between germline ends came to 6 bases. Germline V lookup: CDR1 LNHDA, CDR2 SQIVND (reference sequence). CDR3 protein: CASSLLYNEQFF. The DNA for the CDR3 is TGTGCCAGTAGTCTGTTGTACAATGAGCAGTTCTTC.

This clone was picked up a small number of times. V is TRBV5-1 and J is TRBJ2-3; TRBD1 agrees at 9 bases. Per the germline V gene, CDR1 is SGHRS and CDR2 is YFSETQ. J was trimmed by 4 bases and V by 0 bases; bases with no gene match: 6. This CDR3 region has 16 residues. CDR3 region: CASSLEQGARADTQYF. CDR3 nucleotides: TGCGCCAGCAGCTTGGAACAGGGGGCCAGGGCAGATACGCAGTATTTT.

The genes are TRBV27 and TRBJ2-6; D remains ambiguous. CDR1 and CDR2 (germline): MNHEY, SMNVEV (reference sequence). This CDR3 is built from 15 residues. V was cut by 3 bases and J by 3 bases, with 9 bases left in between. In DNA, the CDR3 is TGTGCCAGCAGTTTTTCTACGGGTGGGGCCAACGTCCTGACTTTC. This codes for CASSFSTGGANVLTF.

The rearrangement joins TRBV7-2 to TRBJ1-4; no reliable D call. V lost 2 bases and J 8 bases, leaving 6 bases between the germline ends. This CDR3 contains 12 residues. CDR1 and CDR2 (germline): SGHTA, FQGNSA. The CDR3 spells CASSLFREKLFF. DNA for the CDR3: TGTGCCAGCAGCTTATTCCGAGAAAAACTGTTTTTT.

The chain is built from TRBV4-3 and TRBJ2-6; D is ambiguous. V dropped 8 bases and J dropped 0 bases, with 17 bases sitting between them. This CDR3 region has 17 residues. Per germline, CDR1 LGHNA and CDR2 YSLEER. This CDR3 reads CASQPRAANSGANVLTF. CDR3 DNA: TGCGCCAGCCAGCCTAGGGCGGCTAACTCTGGGGCCAACGTCCTGACTTTC.

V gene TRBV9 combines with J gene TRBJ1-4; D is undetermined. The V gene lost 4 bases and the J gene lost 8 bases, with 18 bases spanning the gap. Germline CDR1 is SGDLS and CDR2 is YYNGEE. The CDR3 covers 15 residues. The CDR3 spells CASSPLGVNGEKLFF. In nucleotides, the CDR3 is TGTGCCAGCAGCCCCCTGGGAGTAAATGGGGAAAAACTGTTTTTT.

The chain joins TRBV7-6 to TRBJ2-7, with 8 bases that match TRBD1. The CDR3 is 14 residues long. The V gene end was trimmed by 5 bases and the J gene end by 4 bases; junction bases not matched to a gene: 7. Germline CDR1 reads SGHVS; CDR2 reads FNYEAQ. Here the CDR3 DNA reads TGTGCCAGCAGCGCGACCGGGACAGGATACGAGCAGTACTTC. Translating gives CASSATGTGYEQYF.

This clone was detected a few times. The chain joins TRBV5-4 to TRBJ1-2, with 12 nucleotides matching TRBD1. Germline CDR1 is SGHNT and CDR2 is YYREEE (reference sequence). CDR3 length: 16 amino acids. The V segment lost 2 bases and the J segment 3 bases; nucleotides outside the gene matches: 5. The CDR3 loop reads CASSLGTGGLDYGYTF. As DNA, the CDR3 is TGTGCCAGCAGCTTAGGGACAGGGGGCCTAGACTATGGCTACACCTTC.

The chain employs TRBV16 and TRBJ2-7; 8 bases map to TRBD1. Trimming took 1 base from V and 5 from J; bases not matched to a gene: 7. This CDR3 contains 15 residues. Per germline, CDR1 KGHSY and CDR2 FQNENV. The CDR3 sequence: CASSQYWDRTNEQYF. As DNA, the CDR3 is TGTGCCAGCAGCCAATATTGGGACAGGACTAACGAGCAGTACTTC.

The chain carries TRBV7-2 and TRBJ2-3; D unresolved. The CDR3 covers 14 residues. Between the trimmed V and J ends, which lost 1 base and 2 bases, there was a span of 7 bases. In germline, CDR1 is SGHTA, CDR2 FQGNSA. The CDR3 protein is CASSLEGYTDTQYF. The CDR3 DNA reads TGTGCCAGCAGCTTAGAAGGCTACACAGATACGCAGTATTTT.

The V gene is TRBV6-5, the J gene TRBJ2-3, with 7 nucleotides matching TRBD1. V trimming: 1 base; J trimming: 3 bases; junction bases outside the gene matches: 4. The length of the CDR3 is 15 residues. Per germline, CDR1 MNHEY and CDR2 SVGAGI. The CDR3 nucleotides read TGTGCCAGCAGTTACTGGACAGGTGCGACAGATACGCAGTATTTT. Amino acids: CASSYWTGATDTQYF.

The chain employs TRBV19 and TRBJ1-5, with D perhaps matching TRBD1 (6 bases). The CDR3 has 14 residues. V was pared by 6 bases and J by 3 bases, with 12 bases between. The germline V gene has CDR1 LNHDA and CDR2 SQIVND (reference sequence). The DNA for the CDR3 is TGTGCCAGTAGGATACAGGGTTTCAATCAGCCCCAGCATTTT. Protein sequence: CASRIQGFNQPQHF.